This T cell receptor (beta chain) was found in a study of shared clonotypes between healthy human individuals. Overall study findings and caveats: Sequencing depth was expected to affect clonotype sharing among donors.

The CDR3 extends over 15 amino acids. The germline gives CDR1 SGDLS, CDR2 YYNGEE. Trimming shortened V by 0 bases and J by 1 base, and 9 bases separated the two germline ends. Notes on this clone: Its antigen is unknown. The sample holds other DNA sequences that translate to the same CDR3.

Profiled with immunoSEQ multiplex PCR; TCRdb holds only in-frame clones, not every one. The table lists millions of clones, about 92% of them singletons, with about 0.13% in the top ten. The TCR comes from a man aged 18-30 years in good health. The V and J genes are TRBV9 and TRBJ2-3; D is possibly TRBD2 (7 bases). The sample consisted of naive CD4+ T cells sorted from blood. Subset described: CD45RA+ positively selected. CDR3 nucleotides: TGTGCCAGCAGCGTAGGGGAGGGGGGCACAGATACGCAGTATTTT. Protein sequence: CASSVGEGGTDTQYF.